The 8 T cell receptor beta chains given below trace back to one sample, sequenced in a study of blood T cell repertoires in COVID-19. TCRdb's table, derived via immunoSEQ multiplex PCR, lists solely in-frame clones and lacks some. The table lists 250,000 to 350,000 clones, roughly 89% of them singletons. Sample: PBMCs or T cells enriched from blood (not recorded which). These receptors were collected from a woman aged 18-29 years with acute COVID-19.

CDR3 nucleotide sequence: TGCAGCGTTCAAGGGGGAGTAGGACAGTATAGCAATCAGCCCCAGCATTTT. It is translated as CSVQGGVGQYSNQPQHF. The chain links TRBV29-1 to TRBJ1-5; tentative D call: TRBD1 (6 bases). The germline CDR1 and CDR2 sequences are SQVTM and ANQGSEA. V was trimmed by 5 bases and J by 0 bases, leaving 20 bases between them. The CDR3 spans 17 residues.

The chain carries TRBV5-4 and TRBJ2-5; 14 nucleotides agree with TRBD2. V lost 2 bases to trimming and J lost 6 bases; unmatched junction nucleotides: 9. CDR3 size: 17 residues. Germline CDR1 is SGHNT and CDR2 is YYREEE (reference sequence). The CDR3 is CASSFSGTSGRMKTQYF. In nucleotides, the CDR3 is TGTGCCAGCAGCTTCTCCGGGACTAGCGGGAGAATGAAGACCCAGTACTTC.

A single count supports this clone. This chain links TRBV7-3 with TRBJ1-2, with D perhaps TRBD1 (5 bases). Trimming shortened V by 3 bases and J by 6 bases, and 14 bases separated the two germline ends. From germline, CDR1 is SGHTA and CDR2 FQGTGA. The CDR3 is 14 amino acids. CDR3 nucleotide sequence: TGTGCCAGCAGCTTGGGGCGAAATCCTGATGGCTACACCTTC. Its translation: CASSLGRNPDGYTF.

The chain carries TRBV6-5 and TRBJ1-1; a weak D match, TRBD1 (5 bases). Trimming pared 0 bases from V and 2 bases from J, leaving 10 bases between. This CDR3 spans 15 amino acids. Germline V gene lookup returns CDR1 MNHEY and CDR2 SVGAGI. Here the CDR3 reads CASSYSPGGNTEAFF. The DNA for the CDR3 is TGTGCCAGCAGTTACTCGCCGGGGGGAAACACTGAAGCTTTCTTT.

CDR3 region: CASSTRTGADTQYF. CDR3 nucleotide sequence: TGTGCCAGCAGCACACGGACAGGGGCAGATACGCAGTATTTT. This rearrangement joins TRBV5-6 to TRBJ2-3; TRBD1 agrees at 9 bases. V gave up 4 bases and J gave up 4 bases; unmatched junction bases: 4. The CDR3 length is 14 residues. Germline values: CDR1 SGHDT, CDR2 YYEEEE.

V and J are TRBV19 and TRBJ1-1, with a tentative D call TRBD1 (5 bases). Per the germline V gene, CDR1 is LNHDA and CDR2 is SQIVND (reference sequence). The CDR3 extends over 15 amino acids. V was shortened by 0 bases and J by 4 bases, with 12 bases between the two germline ends. The CDR3 bases are TGTGCCAGTAGTATAGATCGCTGGGGGGGCACTGAAGCTTTCTTT. This gives the protein CASSIDRWGGTEAFF.

The chain recombines TRBV5-4 with TRBJ2-3; 13 bases map to TRBD2. This CDR3 contains 16 residues. Germline loops: CDR1 SGHNT, CDR2 YYREEE (reference sequence). The ends lost 2 bases at V and 6 bases at J; junction bases unmatched: 6. The DNA of the CDR3 is TGTGCCAGCAGCTTCCGACTAGCGGGGGGAGGGGATACGCAGTATTTT. This gives the protein CASSFRLAGGGDTQYF.

Worth noting for this clone: Germline and junction disagree at one end, which may indicate a read error. The chain is built from TRBV7-7 and TRBJ2-5; 7 bases are shared with TRBD1. CDR1 and CDR2 from the germline V gene are SSHAT and FNYEAQ (reference sequence). The CDR3 loop spans 15 amino acids. The CDR3 DNA is TGTGCTAGCAGCTTAGGCAAGGGGGCAGCTGAGACCCAGTACTTC. Translation gives CASSLGKGAAETQYF.